Presented here are 21 T cell receptor beta chains from one specimen sequenced in a study of blood T cells in healthy people across ages. Primers used in a second PCR of roughly 6 to 11 cycles were a sample-barcoded 5' primer and a J-beta primer mix. TCRdb independently ran MiXCR on the 5' RACE reads; one entry per CDR3 protein. The table shows 1.5 million to 2 million distinct CDR3 sequences, with roughly two fifths occurring only once. Input material: blood. The receptors here all came from a human donor in good health.

This clonotype has only a few counts. The chain uses TRBV4-3 and TRBJ2-4; perhaps TRBD2 as D (6 bases). From germline, CDR1 is LGHNA and CDR2 YSLEER. This CDR3 is 16 amino acids long. With 5 bases removed from V and 1 base from J, the gap between germline ends came to 15 bases. CDR3 coding DNA: TGCGCCAGCAGCGAATGGCGGGGAGATGCCAAAAACATTCAGTACTTC. Amino acids: CASSEWRGDAKNIQYF.

This clonotype occurred a few times. The chain employs TRBV27 and TRBJ2-1; 13 nucleotides line up with TRBD2. Germline V gene lookup returns CDR1 MNHEY and CDR2 SMNVEV (reference sequence). CDR3 length: 18 amino acids. The trim removed 3 bases at V and 7 bases at J, leaving 12 bases unmatched. CDR3 sequence: CASSLRASGLAGKNEQFF. For the CDR3, the DNA is TGTGCCAGCAGTTTGCGGGCGTCGGGACTAGCGGGGAAGAATGAGCAGTTCTTC.

This clonotype was observed a handful of times. The genes are TRBV6-5 and TRBJ1-5, with D possibly being TRBD1 (5 bases). This CDR3 has 15 residues. CDR1 and CDR2 from the germline V gene are MNHEY and SVGAGI. Trimming took off 4 bases at V and 6 bases at J, with 16 bases between the two ends. The CDR3, as DNA: TGTGCCAGCAGTTGGACCTCAGGGTCTGGTCAGCCCCAGCATTTT. Amino acid sequence: CASSWTSGSGQPQHF.

This clonotype was observed a few times. The chain employs TRBV4-1 and TRBJ2-4; D may be TRBD2 (7 bases). Deletions cut 0 bases from V and 15 bases from J, with 21 bases between. The CDR3 contains 15 residues. Germline V gene sequence: CDR1 MGHRA, CDR2 YSYEKL. CDR3 in amino acids: CASSQDGGGAFRVYF. The CDR3 region has the DNA TGCGCCAGCAGCCAAGATGGGGGGGGGGCCTTTCGTGTGTACTTC.

The chain couples TRBV27 to TRBJ1-5; 10 bases agree with TRBD1. CDR3 length: 15 amino acids. Germline CDR1 MNHEY, CDR2 SMNVEV (reference sequence). The junction had 8 bases not matched to a gene; V was cut back by 6 bases and J by 6 bases. The CDR3 loop reads CASSYDRGLGQPQHF. DNA for the CDR3: TGTGCCAGCAGCTATGACAGGGGGCTGGGTCAGCCCCAGCATTTT.

V is TRBV12-3 or TRBV12-4 and J is TRBJ2-7; D remains unclear. The CDR3 covers 11 residues. V lost 6 bases, J lost 7 bases, and 10 bases lay in between. This CDR3 is CASRTRWEQYF. The CDR3 nucleotides read TGTGCCAGCAGAACCCGATGGGAGCAGTACTTC.

This clonotype was detected only a few times. The chain carries TRBV5-1 and TRBJ2-6, with 8 positions matching TRBD1. CDR1 is SGHRS, CDR2 YFSETQ, per germline. The CDR3 loop spans 16 amino acids. Losses at the gene ends were 1 base for V and 3 bases for J; bases not matched to a gene: 3. CDR3 DNA: TGCGCCAGCAGCTTGATGACAGGGGTTGGGGCCAACGTCCTGACTTTC. Encoded protein: CASSLMTGVGANVLTF.

About this clonotype itself: A read error may produce the germline difference seen at one junction end. The chain uses TRBV7-2 and TRBJ2-3; D perhaps matches TRBD1 (5 bases). This CDR3 is built from 15 residues. In germline, CDR1 is SGHTA, CDR2 FQGNSA. CDR3 protein: CACSLSGAYTDTQYF. DNA of the CDR3: TGTGCCTGCAGCCTAAGTGGGGCCTACACAGATACGCAGTATTTT.

The chain joins TRBV6-2 or TRBV6-3 to TRBJ2-4; a weak D match, TRBD2 (6 bases). The J call is in doubt because the DNA end fits TRBJ2-7 better. There are 14 residues in the CDR3. From germline, CDR1 is MNHEY and CDR2 SVGEGT. In DNA form, the CDR3 reads TGTGCCAGCAGTTATGCGGGGACCCCCTGCGAGCAGTACTTC. Protein product: CASSYAGTPCEQYF.

The rearrangement uses TRBV28 and TRBJ2-5; TRBD2 might be the D (5 bases). V lost 4 bases and J 2 bases, leaving 11 bases between the germline ends. Germline V gene sequence: CDR1 MDHEN, CDR2 SYDVKM. This CDR3 has 14 amino acids. CDR3 amino acids: CASSSQDWQETQYF. CDR3 nucleotide sequence: TGTGCCAGCAGTTCCCAGGACTGGCAAGAGACCCAGTACTTC.

V usage is TRBV7-8 and J usage is TRBJ2-7, with no clear D. CDR3 length: 15 amino acids. In germline, CDR1 is SGHVS, CDR2 FQNEAQ. The germline V and J ends were trimmed by 5 bases and 2 bases, with 16 bases remaining between them. DNA of the CDR3: TGTGCCAGCAGCCAAGGGTGGGGTCAGGCCTACGAGCAGTACTTC. It codes for CASSQGWGQAYEQYF.

The V and J genes are TRBV20-1 and TRBJ2-3; 8 bases are a match to TRBD1. This CDR3 is 16 amino acids long. Germline assignment: CDR1 DFQATT and CDR2 SNEGSKA (reference sequence). J was trimmed by 2 bases and V by 6 bases; bases with no gene match: 13. The CDR3 region is CSASPFRTGSTDTQYF. CDR3 DNA sequence: TGCAGTGCATCGCCGTTCAGGACAGGGTCCACAGATACGCAGTATTTT.

For this clonotype: Mismatch with germline at one junction end may stem from a read error. The chain has TRBV7-9 and TRBJ2-2, with D possibly matching TRBD1 (6 bases). Germline-derived CDR1 and CDR2 are SEHNR and FQNEAQ (reference sequence). The CDR3 has 14 amino acids. CDR3 in amino acids: CASSSTGNTGEPFF. DNA of the CDR3: TGTGCCAGCAGCTCAACAGGGAACACCGGGGAGCCGTTTTTT.

This clonotype was picked up a small number of times. The chain uses TRBV29-1 and TRBJ2-1; D unclear. This CDR3 comprises 15 residues. In germline, CDR1 is SQVTM, CDR2 ANQGSEA. The V and J ends lost 6 bases and 6 bases respectively, with 21 bases between them. CDR3 loop: CSVEPPGIGVNEQFF. CDR3 DNA sequence: TGCAGCGTCGAACCTCCTGGGATTGGCGTCAATGAGCAGTTCTTC.

The J gene is TRBJ2-3, the V gene TRBV5-1; D unclear. Between the trimmed V and J ends, which lost 0 bases and 0 bases, there was a span of 8 bases. The germline V gene has CDR1 SGHRS and CDR2 YFSETQ. The CDR3 covers 15 residues. The CDR3 DNA is TGCGCCAGCAGCTTGGCGGCGGATAGCACAGATACGCAGTATTTT. Protein: CASSLAADSTDTQYF.

This chain uses TRBV20-1 with TRBJ2-6; D possibly corresponds to TRBD1 (5 bases). CDR3 length: 18 residues. With 3 bases removed from V and 0 bases from J, the gap between germline ends came to 18 bases. CDR1 and CDR2 from the germline V gene are DFQATT and SNEGSKA (reference sequence). CDR3 sequence reads: CSASPGIKSFSGANVLTF. The CDR3 region has the DNA TGCAGTGCTAGTCCAGGGATCAAGTCCTTCTCTGGGGCCAACGTCCTGACTTTC.

This clonotype has just a few counts. The chain has TRBV9 and TRBJ2-1; no firm D call. V lost 2 bases, J lost 8 bases, and 17 bases lay in between. Germline V CDR1 and CDR2: SGDLS, YYNGEE. This CDR3 spans 15 amino acids. CDR3 sequence: CASSVDGLLSDEQFF. The CDR3 DNA follows: TGTGCCAGCAGCGTTGACGGCCTCCTTTCCGATGAGCAGTTCTTC. Filled out from reference TRBV9 and TRBJ2-1, the complete variable domain reads DSGVTQTPKHLITATGQRVTLRCSPRSGDLSVYWYQQSLDQGLQFLIQYYNGEERAKGNILERFSAQQFPDLHSELNLSSLELGDSALYFCASSVDGLLSDEQFFGPGTRLTVL.

The chain carries TRBV20-1 and TRBJ1-5; D not resolved. Trimming removed 1 base at V and 2 bases at J, with 15 bases between. The germline CDR1 and CDR2 sequences are DFQATT and SNEGSKA (reference sequence). The CDR3 runs 16 residues. The CDR3 here is CSARARGGSGNQPQHF. CDR3 DNA: TGCAGTGCTAGAGCGAGAGGAGGGTCGGGCAATCAGCCCCAGCATTTT.

The J gene is TRBJ1-1, the V gene TRBV21-1; the D call TRBD1 from the table was never checked on the DNA. TRBV21-1 is labeled a pseudogene. The length of the CDR3 is 13 residues. The CDR3 bases are TGTGCCAGCAGCACCACGGGGGTAGCTGAAGCTTTCTTT. Amino acids: CASSTTGVAEAFF.

This clonotype was observed a handful of times. The V and J genes are TRBV6-1 and TRBJ1-1; D is uncertain. Trimming took 2 bases from V and 5 from J, leaving 6 bases between them. CDR3 length: 12 residues. The germline gives CDR1 MNHNS, CDR2 SASEGT. The CDR3 is CASSELRTEAFF. In DNA form, the CDR3 reads TGTGCCAGCAGTGAATTACGGACTGAAGCTTTCTTT.

The table lists this clonotype with a few counts. The CDR3 is CSARRGGSDTEAFF. DNA for the CDR3: TGCAGTGCTAGGAGAGGGGGGTCCGACACTGAAGCTTTCTTT. The V call is TRBV20-1, the J call TRBJ1-1, with D possibly being TRBD1 (6 bases). There are 14 residues in the CDR3. Germline V gene sequence: CDR1 DFQATT, CDR2 SNEGSKA (reference sequence). Trimming pared 3 bases from V and 3 bases from J, leaving 14 bases between.